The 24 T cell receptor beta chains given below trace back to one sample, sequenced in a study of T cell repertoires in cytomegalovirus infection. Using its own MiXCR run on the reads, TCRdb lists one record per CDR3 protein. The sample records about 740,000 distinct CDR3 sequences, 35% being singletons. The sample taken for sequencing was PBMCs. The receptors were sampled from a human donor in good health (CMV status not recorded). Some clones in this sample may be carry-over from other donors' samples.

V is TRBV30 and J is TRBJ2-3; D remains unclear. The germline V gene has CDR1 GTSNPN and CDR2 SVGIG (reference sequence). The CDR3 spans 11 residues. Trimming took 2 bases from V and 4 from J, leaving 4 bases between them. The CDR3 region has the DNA TGTGCCTGGAGTATGTCAGATACGCAGTATTTT. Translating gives CAWSMSDTQYF.

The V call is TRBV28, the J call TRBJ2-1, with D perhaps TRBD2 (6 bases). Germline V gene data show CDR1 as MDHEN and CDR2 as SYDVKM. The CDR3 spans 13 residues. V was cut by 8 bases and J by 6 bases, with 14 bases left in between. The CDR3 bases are TGTGCCAGCTGTTCGGAGGGACGCAATGAGCAGTTCTTC. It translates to CASCSEGRNEQFF.

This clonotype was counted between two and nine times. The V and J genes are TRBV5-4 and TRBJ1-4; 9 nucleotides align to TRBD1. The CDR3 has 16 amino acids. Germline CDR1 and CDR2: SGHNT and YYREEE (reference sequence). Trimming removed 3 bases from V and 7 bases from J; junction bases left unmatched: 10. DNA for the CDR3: TGTGCCAGCAGCTCAACAACAGGGGGCAGCCGTGAAAAACTGTTTTTT. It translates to CASSSTTGGSREKLFF.

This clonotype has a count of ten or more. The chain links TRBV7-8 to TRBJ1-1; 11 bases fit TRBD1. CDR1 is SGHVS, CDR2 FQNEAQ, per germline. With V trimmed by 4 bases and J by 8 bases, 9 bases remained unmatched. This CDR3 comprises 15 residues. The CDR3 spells CASSSVSGTGGEAFF. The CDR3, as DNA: TGTGCCAGCAGCTCCGTCTCCGGGACAGGGGGGGAAGCTTTCTTT. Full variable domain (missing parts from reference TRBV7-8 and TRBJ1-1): GAGVSQSPRYKVAKRGQDVALRCDPISGHVSLFWYQQALGQGPEFLTYFQNEAQLDKSGLPSDRFFAERPEGSVSTLKIQRTQQEDSAVYLCASSSVSGTGGEAFFGQGTRLTVV.

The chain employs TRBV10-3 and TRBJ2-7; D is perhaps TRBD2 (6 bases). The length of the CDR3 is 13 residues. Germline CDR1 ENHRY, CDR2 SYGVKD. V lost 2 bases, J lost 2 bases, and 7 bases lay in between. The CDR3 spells CAISEREAYEQYF. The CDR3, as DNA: TGTGCCATCAGTGAGAGGGAGGCCTACGAGCAGTACTTC.

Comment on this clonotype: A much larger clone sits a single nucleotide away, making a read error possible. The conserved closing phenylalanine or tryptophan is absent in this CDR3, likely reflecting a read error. The CDR3, as DNA: TGTGCCAGCAGCCTGACAGAGAGGGCTGAAGCTTTCATT. Its translation is CASSLTERAEAFI. V gene TRBV7-8 combines with J gene TRBJ1-1; a possible D gene is TRBD1 (5 bases). Trimming took 5 bases from V and 6 from J, leaving 13 bases between them. Germline V gene sequence: CDR1 SGHVS, CDR2 FQNEAQ. The CDR3 contains 13 residues.

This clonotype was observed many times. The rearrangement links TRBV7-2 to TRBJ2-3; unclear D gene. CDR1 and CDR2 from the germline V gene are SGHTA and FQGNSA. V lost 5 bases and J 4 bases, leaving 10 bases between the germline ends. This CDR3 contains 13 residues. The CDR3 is CASSLLPADTQYF. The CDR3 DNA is TGTGCCAGCAGCCTTCTACCAGCAGATACGCAGTATTTT.

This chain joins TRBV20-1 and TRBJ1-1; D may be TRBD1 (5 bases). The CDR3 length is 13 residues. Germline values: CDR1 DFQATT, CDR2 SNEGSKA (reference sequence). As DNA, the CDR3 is TGCAGGTGGGGACCCGGCCTGAACACTGAAGCTTTCTTT. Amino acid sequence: CRWGPGLNTEAFF.

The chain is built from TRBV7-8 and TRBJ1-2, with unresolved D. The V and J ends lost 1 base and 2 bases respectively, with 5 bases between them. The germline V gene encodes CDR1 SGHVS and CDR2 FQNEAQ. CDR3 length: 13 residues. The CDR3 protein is CASSLGWNYGYTF. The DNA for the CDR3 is TGTGCCAGCAGCTTAGGATGGAACTATGGCTACACCTTC.

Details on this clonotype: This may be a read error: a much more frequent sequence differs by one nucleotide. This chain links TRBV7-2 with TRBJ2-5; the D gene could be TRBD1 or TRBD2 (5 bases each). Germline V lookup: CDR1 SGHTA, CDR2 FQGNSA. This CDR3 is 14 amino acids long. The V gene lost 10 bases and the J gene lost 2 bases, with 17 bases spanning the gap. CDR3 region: CAITRRDGQETQYF. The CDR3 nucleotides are TGTGCCATCACCCGACGGGACGGTCAAGAGACCCAGTACTTC.

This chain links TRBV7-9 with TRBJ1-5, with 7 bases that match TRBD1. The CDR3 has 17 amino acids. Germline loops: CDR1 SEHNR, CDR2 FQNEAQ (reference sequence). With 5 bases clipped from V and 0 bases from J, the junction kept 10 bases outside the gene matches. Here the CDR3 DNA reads TGTGCCAGCAGCCAAGGGGCAGGGGGATATAGCAATCAGCCCCAGCATTTT. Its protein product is CASSQGAGGYSNQPQHF.

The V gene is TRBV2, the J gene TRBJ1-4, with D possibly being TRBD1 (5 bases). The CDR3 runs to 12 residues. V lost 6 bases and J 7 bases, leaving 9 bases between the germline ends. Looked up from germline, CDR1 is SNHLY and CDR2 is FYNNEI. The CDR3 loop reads CASRVDSEKLFF. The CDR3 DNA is TGTGCCAGCAGGGTCGACAGTGAAAAACTGTTTTTT. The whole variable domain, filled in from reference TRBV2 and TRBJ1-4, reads EPEVTQTPSHQVTQMGQEVILRCVPISNHLYFYWYRQILGQKVEFLVSFYNNEISEKSEIFDDQFSVERPDGSNFTLKIRSTKLEDSAMYFCASRVDSEKLFFGSGTQLSVL.

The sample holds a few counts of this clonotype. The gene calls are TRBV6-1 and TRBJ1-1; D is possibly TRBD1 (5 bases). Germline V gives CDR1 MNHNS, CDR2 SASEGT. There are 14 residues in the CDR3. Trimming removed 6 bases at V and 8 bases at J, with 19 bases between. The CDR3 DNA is TGTGCCAGCAGAGACCACCGGGACCAGGTGGAAGCTTTCTTT. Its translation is CASRDHRDQVEAFF.

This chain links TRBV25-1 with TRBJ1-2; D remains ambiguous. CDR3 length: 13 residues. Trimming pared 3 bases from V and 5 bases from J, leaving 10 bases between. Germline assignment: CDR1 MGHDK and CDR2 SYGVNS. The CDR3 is CASSEPGWYGYTF. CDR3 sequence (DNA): TGTGCCAGCAGTGAGCCCGGGTGGTATGGCTACACCTTC.

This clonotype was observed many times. CDR3 residues: CASATSIGRIGEKLFF. CDR3 nucleotide sequence: TGTGCCAGCGCTACCTCCATAGGAAGGATAGGTGAAAAACTGTTTTTT. The V gene is TRBV28, the J gene TRBJ1-4; D unresolved. The CDR3 contains 16 residues. The germline V gene has CDR1 MDHEN and CDR2 SYDVKM. V lost 8 bases and J lost 7, with 23 bases in between.

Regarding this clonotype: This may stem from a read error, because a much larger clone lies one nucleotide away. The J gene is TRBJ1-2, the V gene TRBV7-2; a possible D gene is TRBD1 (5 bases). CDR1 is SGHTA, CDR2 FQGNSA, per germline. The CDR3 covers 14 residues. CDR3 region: CDSSRQSANYGYTF. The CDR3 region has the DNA TGTGACAGCAGCCGACAGTCAGCTAACTATGGCTACACCTTC. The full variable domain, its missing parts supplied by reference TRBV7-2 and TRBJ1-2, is GAGVSQSPSNKVTEKGKDVELRCDPISGHTALYWYRQSLGQGLEFLIYFQGNSAPDKSGLPSDRFSAERTGGSVSTLTIQRTQQEDSAVYLCDSSRQSANYGYTFGSGTRLTVV.

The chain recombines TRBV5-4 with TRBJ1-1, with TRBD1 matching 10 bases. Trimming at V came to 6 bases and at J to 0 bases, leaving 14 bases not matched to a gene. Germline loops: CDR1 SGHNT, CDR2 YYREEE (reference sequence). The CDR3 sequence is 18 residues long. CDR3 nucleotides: TGTGCCAGCAACACCTCGCCGGGACAGGGGTTCATGAACACTGAAGCTTTCTTT. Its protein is CASNTSPGQGFMNTEAFF.

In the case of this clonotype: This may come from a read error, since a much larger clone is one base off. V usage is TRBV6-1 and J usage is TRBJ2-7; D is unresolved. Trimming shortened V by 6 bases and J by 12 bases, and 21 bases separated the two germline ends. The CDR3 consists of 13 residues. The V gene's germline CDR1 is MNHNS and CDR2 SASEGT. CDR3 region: CASRAGSPTVLYF. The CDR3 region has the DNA TGTGCCAGCAGGGCAGGCAGCCCAACGGTGTTGTACTTC.

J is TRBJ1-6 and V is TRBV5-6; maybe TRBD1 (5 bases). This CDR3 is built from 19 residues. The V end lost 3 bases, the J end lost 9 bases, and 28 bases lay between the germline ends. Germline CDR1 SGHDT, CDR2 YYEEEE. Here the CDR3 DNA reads TGTGCCAGCAGCTATTCCGATCCGGGACCCTCAGGACTCATTTCACCCCTCCACTTT. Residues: CASSYSDPGPSGLISPLHF.

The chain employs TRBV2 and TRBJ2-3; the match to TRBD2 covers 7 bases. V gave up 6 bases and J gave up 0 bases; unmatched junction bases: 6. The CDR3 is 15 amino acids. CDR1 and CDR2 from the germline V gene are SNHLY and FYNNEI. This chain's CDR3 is CASSGGTFSTDTQYF. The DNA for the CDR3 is TGTGCCAGCAGCGGGGGGACGTTTAGCACAGATACGCAGTATTTT.

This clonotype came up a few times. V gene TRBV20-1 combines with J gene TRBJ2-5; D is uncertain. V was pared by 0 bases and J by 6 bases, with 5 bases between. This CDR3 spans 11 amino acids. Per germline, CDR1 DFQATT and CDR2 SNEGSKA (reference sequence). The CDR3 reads CSARDRQTQYF. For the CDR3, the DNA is TGCAGTGCTAGAGATCGGCAGACCCAGTACTTC.

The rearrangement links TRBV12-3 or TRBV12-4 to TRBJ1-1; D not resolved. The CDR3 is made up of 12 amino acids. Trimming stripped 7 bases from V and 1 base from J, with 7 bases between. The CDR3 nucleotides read TGTGCCAGCACCAGCGGGAACACTGAAGCTTTCTTT. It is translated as CASTSGNTEAFF.

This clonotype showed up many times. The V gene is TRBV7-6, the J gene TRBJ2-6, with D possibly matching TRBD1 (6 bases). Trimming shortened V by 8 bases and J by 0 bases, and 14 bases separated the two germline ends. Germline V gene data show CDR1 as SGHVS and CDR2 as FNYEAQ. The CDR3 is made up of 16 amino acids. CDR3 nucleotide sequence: TGTGCCAGCGCGGACAGCACTTTCTCTGGGGCCAACGTCCTGACTTTC. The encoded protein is CASADSTFSGANVLTF.

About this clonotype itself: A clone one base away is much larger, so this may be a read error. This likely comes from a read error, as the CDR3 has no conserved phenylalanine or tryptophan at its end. CDR3 loop: CASSRTGGNTIYL. The CDR3 nucleotides read TGTGCCAGCAGCCGGACAGGGGGAAACACCATATATTTG. The V call is TRBV7-2, the J call TRBJ1-3; 8 bases match TRBD1. This CDR3 spans 13 amino acids. The trim removed 5 bases at V and 4 bases at J, leaving 1 base unmatched. CDR1 and CDR2 from the germline V gene are SGHTA and FQGNSA.